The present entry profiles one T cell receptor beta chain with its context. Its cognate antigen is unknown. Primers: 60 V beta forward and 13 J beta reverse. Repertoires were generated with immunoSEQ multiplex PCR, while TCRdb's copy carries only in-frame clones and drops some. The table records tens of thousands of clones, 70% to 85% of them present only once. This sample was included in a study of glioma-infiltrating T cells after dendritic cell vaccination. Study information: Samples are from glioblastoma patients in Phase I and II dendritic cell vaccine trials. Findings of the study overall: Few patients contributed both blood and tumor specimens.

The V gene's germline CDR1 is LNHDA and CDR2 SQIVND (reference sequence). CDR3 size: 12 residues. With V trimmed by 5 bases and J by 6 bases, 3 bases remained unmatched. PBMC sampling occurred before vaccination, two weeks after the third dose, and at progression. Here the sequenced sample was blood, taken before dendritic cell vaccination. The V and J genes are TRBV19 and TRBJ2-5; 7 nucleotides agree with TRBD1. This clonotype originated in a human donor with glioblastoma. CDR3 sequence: CASSSQGKTQYF. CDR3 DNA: TGTGCCAGTAGTTCACAGGGGAAGACCCAGTACTTC.